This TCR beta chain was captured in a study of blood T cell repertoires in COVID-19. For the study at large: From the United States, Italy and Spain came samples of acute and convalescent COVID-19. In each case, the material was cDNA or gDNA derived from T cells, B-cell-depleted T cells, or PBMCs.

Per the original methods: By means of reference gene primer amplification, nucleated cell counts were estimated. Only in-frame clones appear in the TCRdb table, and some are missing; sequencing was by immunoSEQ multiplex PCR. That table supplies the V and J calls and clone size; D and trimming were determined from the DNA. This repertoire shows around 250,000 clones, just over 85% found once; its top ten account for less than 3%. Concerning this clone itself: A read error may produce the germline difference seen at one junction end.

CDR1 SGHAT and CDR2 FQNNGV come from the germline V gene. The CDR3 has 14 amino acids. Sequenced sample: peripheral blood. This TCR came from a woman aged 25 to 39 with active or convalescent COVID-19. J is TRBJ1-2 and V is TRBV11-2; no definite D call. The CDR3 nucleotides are TGTGCCAGCAGCTTACAGCTAGCTAACTATGGCCACACCTTC. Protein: CASSLQLANYGHTF. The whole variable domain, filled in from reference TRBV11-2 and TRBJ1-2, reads EAGVAQSPRYKIIEKRQSVAFWCNPISGHATLYWYQQILGQGPKLLIQFQNNGVVDDSQLPKDRFSAERLKGVDSTLKIQPAKLEDSAVYLCASSLQLANYGHTFGSGTRLTVV.